This T cell receptor (beta chain) was profiled in a study of regulatory T cells in long-lasting Graves disease. Building of the TCR beta libraries involved iRepertoire HTBI primers and Arm-PCR of CDR3 regions. MiXCR was run by TCRdb on the multiplex PCR reads, yielding one entry per CDR3 protein. Among over 400,000 distinct CDR3 sequences listed, less than 15% were seen once. Notes on the study in general: New patients shared about 910 public clonotypes, and persistent patients shared more, with around 2,600. Persistent disease samples used TRBV28, TRBJ1-2 and TRBJ2-5 preferentially.

The CDR3 runs 16 residues. Trimming at V came to 0 bases and at J to 3 bases, leaving 8 bases not matched to a gene. Germline CDR1 is DFQATT and CDR2 is SNEGSKA (reference sequence). Note on this clonotype: No antigen is known for it.

The time point is: newly diagnosed GD, antithyroid drugs for less than 3 months. The TCR library used RNA extracted from PBMCs. These sequences were also reported in another study, on T cells in Graves' hyperthyroidism and ophthalmopathy.

The J gene is TRBJ2-7, the V gene TRBV20-1; 10 bases match TRBD2. The TCR was taken from a woman in her fifties or sixties with Graves disease. This material consisted of peripheral blood mononuclear cells (PBMCs), taken at new diagnosis, from a patient treated with antithyroid drugs. CDR3 in DNA: TGCAGTGCTAGAGAGGCTAGCGGGAGACTGGACTACGAGCAGTACTTC. It encodes CSAREASGRLDYEQYF.